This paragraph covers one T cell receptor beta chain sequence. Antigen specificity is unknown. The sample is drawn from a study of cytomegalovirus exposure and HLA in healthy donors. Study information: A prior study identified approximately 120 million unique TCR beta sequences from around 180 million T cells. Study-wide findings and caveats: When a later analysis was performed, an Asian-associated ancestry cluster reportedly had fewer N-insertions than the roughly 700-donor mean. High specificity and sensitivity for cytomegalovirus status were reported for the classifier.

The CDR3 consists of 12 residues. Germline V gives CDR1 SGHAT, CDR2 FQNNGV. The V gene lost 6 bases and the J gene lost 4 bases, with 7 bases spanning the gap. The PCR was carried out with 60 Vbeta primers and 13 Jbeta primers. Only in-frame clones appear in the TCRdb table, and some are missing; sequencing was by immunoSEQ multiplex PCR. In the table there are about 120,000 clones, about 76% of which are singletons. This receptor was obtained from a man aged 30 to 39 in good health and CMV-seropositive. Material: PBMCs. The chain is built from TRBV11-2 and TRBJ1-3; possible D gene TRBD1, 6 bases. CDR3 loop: CASRQGGNTIYF. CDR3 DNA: TGTGCCAGCAGACAGGGAGGAAACACCATATATTTT.